A selection of T cell receptor beta chains follows, all from one sample in a study of blood T cell repertoires in COVID-19. TCRdb keeps only in-frame clones here, not all; method: immunoSEQ multiplex PCR. This table has about 170,000 clones, around 89% appearing once. The sample taken for sequencing was peripheral blood. The receptor set was obtained from a man aged 45-65 years who had recovered from COVID-19. CDR3s include the opening cysteine and the closing phenylalanine or tryptophan. Fields, in order: V gene, J gene, clone size, CDR3 protein. Expanded clones get a size class; other rows say once, few or many, or leave the size out.

v_gene: TRBV11-2; j_gene: TRBJ2-5; abundance: -; CDR3aa: CASSLTTGLRDQETQYF
v_gene: TRBV6-5; j_gene: TRBJ2-2; abundance: -; CDR3aa: CASSRQGGGTGELFF
v_gene: TRBV5-6; j_gene: TRBJ1-6; abundance: -; CDR3aa: CASSWPGEGNSPLHF
v_gene: TRBV4-2; j_gene: TRBJ2-1; abundance: -; CDR3aa: CASRKAAGAPNEQFF
v_gene: TRBV19; j_gene: TRBJ2-3; abundance: -; CDR3aa: CASSYLAGGADTQYF
v_gene: TRBV9; j_gene: TRBJ2-1; abundance: -; CDR3aa: CASSARSQGGHNEQFF
v_gene: TRBV27; j_gene: TRBJ2-1; abundance: -; CDR3aa: CASSSKRGGTGNEQFF
v_gene: TRBV7-8; j_gene: TRBJ2-2; abundance: -; CDR3aa: CASSRDQLAANTGELFF
v_gene: TRBV9; j_gene: TRBJ2-5; abundance: -; CDR3aa: CASSAGTGVAYQETQYF
v_gene: TRBV19; j_gene: TRBJ2-7; abundance: -; CDR3aa: CASSMGRRGITGEQYF
v_gene: TRBV5-1; j_gene: TRBJ1-1; abundance: -; CDR3aa: CASSLYTSLNTEAFF
v_gene: TRBV24-1; j_gene: TRBJ1-5; abundance: once; CDR3aa: CAKTGGNQPQHF
v_gene: TRBV15; j_gene: TRBJ2-3; abundance: once; CDR3aa: CATSRTSGGATDTQYF
v_gene: TRBV4-3; j_gene: TRBJ2-7; abundance: -; CDR3aa: CASSQRSGGKGYEQYF
v_gene: TRBV7-9; j_gene: TRBJ2-7; abundance: -; CDR3aa: CASSSEETSGFEQYF
v_gene: TRBV7-2; j_gene: TRBJ2-5; abundance: -; CDR3aa: CASRTTSGGWTQYF
v_gene: TRBV5-4; j_gene: TRBJ1-1; abundance: once; CDR3aa: CASSRGQGAYTEAFF
v_gene: TRBV5-1; j_gene: TRBJ1-1; abundance: once; CDR3aa: CASSSGTGVTEAFF
v_gene: TRBV10-3; j_gene: TRBJ2-7; abundance: -; CDR3aa: CAISERPGLAPYEQYF
v_gene: TRBV27; j_gene: TRBJ2-3; abundance: -; CDR3aa: CASSPSVGQADTQYF
v_gene: TRBV11-1; j_gene: TRBJ1-1; abundance: -; CDR3aa: CASSLRGRAEAFF
v_gene: TRBV28; j_gene: TRBJ1-1; abundance: -; CDR3aa: CASSSPSRGLNTEAFF
v_gene: TRBV21-1; j_gene: TRBJ2-1; abundance: once; CDR3aa: CASSKDAGRYNEQFF
v_gene: TRBV11-2; j_gene: TRBJ2-7; abundance: -; CDR3aa: CATTDSSYEQYF
v_gene: TRBV4-2; j_gene: TRBJ2-3; abundance: once; CDR3aa: CASSQDGGGSGTDTQYF
v_gene: TRBV11-2; j_gene: TRBJ2-7; abundance: few; CDR3aa: CASSLQGVIEQYF
v_gene: TRBV18; j_gene: TRBJ1-6; abundance: -; CDR3aa: CASSPLGSSYNSPLHF
v_gene: TRBV30; j_gene: TRBJ2-2; abundance: -; CDR3aa: CAWSTHTGELFF
v_gene: TRBV7-2; j_gene: TRBJ2-7; abundance: -; CDR3aa: CASTLTGVHEQYF
v_gene: TRBV5-1; j_gene: TRBJ1-1; abundance: -; CDR3aa: CASSLDRVYAEAFF
v_gene: TRBV6-5; j_gene: TRBJ1-1; abundance: -; CDR3aa: CASSYSRQGDTEAFF
v_gene: TRBV18; j_gene: TRBJ2-5; abundance: -; CDR3aa: CASSPFKGASQETQYF
v_gene: TRBV2; j_gene: TRBJ2-1; abundance: -; CDR3aa: CASSSPLAGGRDNEQFF
v_gene: TRBV14; j_gene: TRBJ1-6; abundance: few; CDR3aa: CASSQGTGVNSPLHF
v_gene: TRBV5-5; j_gene: TRBJ2-7; abundance: -; CDR3aa: CASRIRPGQNPHEQYF
v_gene: TRBV10-3; j_gene: TRBJ2-7; abundance: -; CDR3aa: CAISEASGVSYEQYF
v_gene: TRBV5-1; j_gene: TRBJ1-5; abundance: -; CDR3aa: CASSLEGANSNQPQHF
v_gene: TRBV30; j_gene: TRBJ1-1; abundance: -; CDR3aa: CAFGTGWTEAFF
v_gene: TRBV27; j_gene: TRBJ1-1; abundance: -; CDR3aa: CASSLLGGGDLNTEAFF
v_gene: TRBV12-3/TRBV12-4; j_gene: TRBJ2-7; abundance: -; CDR3aa: CASSLFPGLEQYF
v_gene: TRBV19; j_gene: TRBJ2-5; abundance: once; CDR3aa: CASSLGTTKETQYF
v_gene: TRBV27; j_gene: TRBJ2-1; abundance: -; CDR3aa: CASSATGSSYNEQFF
v_gene: TRBV6-5; j_gene: TRBJ2-7; abundance: -; CDR3aa: CASSYSGQGTYEQYF
v_gene: TRBV25-1; j_gene: TRBJ1-2; abundance: -; CDR3aa: CASSPGLYYGYTF
v_gene: TRBV7-9; j_gene: TRBJ2-2; abundance: -; CDR3aa: CASSLAGLKGELFF
v_gene: TRBV19; j_gene: TRBJ2-3; abundance: -; CDR3aa: CARRTSQRTDTQYF
v_gene: TRBV19; j_gene: TRBJ1-1; abundance: -; CDR3aa: CASSAHQRSMNTEAFF
v_gene: TRBV15; j_gene: TRBJ2-7; abundance: -; CDR3aa: CATSGRQGANEQYF